Listed below are T cell receptor beta chains from one sample, sequenced in a study of shared clonotypes between healthy human individuals. The protocol was immunoSEQ multiplex PCR, while the TCRdb copy is restricted to in-frame clones and leaves out a portion. Of roughly 1,000,000 clones listed, about four fifths are singletons. The specimen was memory CD4+ T cells from PBMCs. These receptors came from a man younger than 35 in good health. Some clones in this sample may be carry-over from other donors' samples. Both conserved end residues are part of each CDR3. A D gene is named only where the DNA matches it firmly. Not all rows give a size; the values are once, few, many and, for expanded clones, a class.

CDR3 DNA,CDR3 protein,CDR3 length,J gene,V gene,D gene,clone size
TGCAGCGTTGTAGGACTAGCGGAAATCTCCTACGAACAGTACTTC,CSVVGLAEISYEQYF,15,TRBJ2-7,TRBV29-1,TRBD2,NA
TGCGCCAGCCTAAGTAGCGTAAACACCGGGGAGCTGTTTTTT,CASLSSVNTGELFF,14,TRBJ2-2,TRBV5-1,NA,NA
TGTGCCAGCAGCTTAGAGATGGGCGGTGGGGAAAAGTACTTC,CASSLEMGGGEKYF,14,TRBJ2-7,TRBV11-2,NA,once
TGTGCCTGGAGTGTCTCTGGGGGGACTGAAGCTTTCTTT,CAWSVSGGTEAFF,13,TRBJ1-1,TRBV30,NA,few
TGCACCAGCACACATAAATTAGGGGGAAACACTGAAGCTTTCTTT,CTSTHKLGGNTEAFF,15,TRBJ1-1,TRBV1,NA,NA
TGTGCCAGCAGTGCTCAGACAGGGGCGCTCGGAGAGACCCAGTACTTC,CASSAQTGALGETQYF,16,TRBJ2-5,TRBV28,TRBD1,NA
TGTGCCAGCAGTGAGGGCAGGGGGAACACCGGGGAGCTGTTTTTT,CASSEGRGNTGELFF,15,TRBJ2-2,TRBV2,NA,NA
TGTGCCAGCTCACCACAAGGGACAGGGAGGACCGGGGAGCTGTTTTTT,CASSPQGTGRTGELFF,16,TRBJ2-2,TRBV18,TRBD1,few
TGTGCCTGGGGACAGGTGGCGGACACTGAAGCTTTCTTT,CAWGQVADTEAFF,13,TRBJ1-1,TRBV30,TRBD1,NA
TGTGCCAGCAGCGTAGGCACGCACCCCCAAGAGACCCAGTACTTC,CASSVGTHPQETQYF,15,TRBJ2-5,TRBV9,NA,NA
TGTGCCAGCAGGGGACAAGTCAATCAGCCCCAGCATTTT,CASRGQVNQPQHF,13,TRBJ1-5,TRBV2,NA,NA
TGTGCCACCAGCAGAGATGTGGTGACCCTCCACTTT,CATSRDVVTLHF,12,TRBJ1-6,TRBV15,NA,NA
TGTGCCAGCAGCCCGCATCCAGATACGCAGTATTTT,CASSPHPDTQYF,12,TRBJ2-3,TRBV7-8,NA,NA
TGTGCCAGCAGCCCTCGTGGTAGCGGGAGCCCCGGGGAGCTGTTTTTT,CASSPRGSGSPGELFF,16,TRBJ2-2,TRBV9,TRBD2,NA
TGTGCCAGCAGCTTATCGGGCAGGGGATACACTGAAGCTTTCTTT,CASSLSGRGYTEAFF,15,TRBJ1-1,TRBV7-3,NA,few
TGCGCCAGCAGCCAAGATCTTGCTAGCCGGGAGACCCAGTACTTC,CASSQDLASRETQYF,15,TRBJ2-5,TRBV4-1,NA,NA
TGTGCCAGCAGCCAAGAACCGGACGGGCCGGATGGTAACTATGGCTACACCTTC,CASSQEPDGPDGNYGYTF,18,TRBJ1-2,TRBV4-2,NA,few
TGTGCCAGCAGCTTAGGAGACAGGAGCTACCGGCCTGAAGCTTTCTTT,CASSLGDRSYRPEAFF,16,TRBJ1-1,TRBV11-2,NA,NA
TGTGCCAGCAGCCCCACCGGGGGCGAGACAGATACGCAGTATTTT,CASSPTGGETDTQYF,15,TRBJ2-3,TRBV9,NA,NA
TGTGCCAGCAGCGTCTTCCTTTTTACAGATACGCAGTATTTT,CASSVFLFTDTQYF,14,TRBJ2-3,TRBV9,NA,NA
TGCGCCAGCAGCTTGGTAGGGAGAAGCTCCTACGAGCAGTACTTC,CASSLVGRSSYEQYF,15,TRBJ2-7,TRBV5-1,NA,NA
TGTGCCAGCTCGGGCCAGGGACAGGGAGCCCTCTACACCTTC,CASSGQGQGALYTF,14,TRBJ1-2,TRBV11-2,TRBD1,NA
TGCGCCAGCAGCCAATTGACAGTTAAATACGAGCAGTACTTC,CASSQLTVKYEQYF,14,TRBJ2-7,TRBV4-1,NA,NA
TGCAGCGTTGTAGGGCTAGCAATCGGCAATGAGCAGTTCTTC,CSVVGLAIGNEQFF,14,TRBJ2-1,TRBV29-1,NA,NA
TGCAGCGTTAACCAACAGGGGAGCACAGATACGCAGTATTTT,CSVNQQGSTDTQYF,14,TRBJ2-3,TRBV29-1,TRBD1,NA
TGTGCCAGCAGTTTCGATGGGGCCCAAGAGACCCAGTACTTC,CASSFDGAQETQYF,14,TRBJ2-5,TRBV28,NA,NA
TGTGCCAGCAGCTTACTAGCGGGAGCGGCAGATACGCAGTATTTT,CASSLLAGAADTQYF,15,TRBJ2-3,TRBV7-9,TRBD2,many
TGTGCCAGTAGTATAGGCAGAGATCAGCCCCAGCATTTT,CASSIGRDQPQHF,13,TRBJ1-5,TRBV19,NA,many
TGTGCCAGCAGCCCGAGATTACTAGCAGTTAGTTCAGATACGCAGTATTTT,CASSPRLLAVSSDTQYF,17,TRBJ2-3,TRBV7-2,NA,NA
TGTGCCAGCAGTCCTTCCCCCCAGGTCGGAGCTTTCTTT,CASSPSPQVGAFF,13,TRBJ1-1,TRBV27,NA,NA
TGTGCCAGCAACGAGCCCGGCCTGCAACAGTTCTTC,CASNEPGLQQFF,12,TRBJ2-1,TRBV7-2,NA,NA
TGTGCCAGCAGTCCCCGGTCTGGAAACACCATATATTTT,CASSPRSGNTIYF,13,TRBJ1-3,TRBV6-5,NA,NA
TGTGCCAGCAGCTACCGGGACAGGGGTGACTACGAGCAGTACTTC,CASSYRDRGDYEQYF,15,TRBJ2-7,TRBV6-5,TRBD1,NA
TGTGCCAGCAGCCCCCCCGAGACTTATGGCTACACCTTC,CASSPPETYGYTF,13,TRBJ1-2,TRBV7-9,NA,NA
TGTGCCAGCAGCTTATGGGGCCTCCCGGTGGGTGAGCAGTTCTTC,CASSLWGLPVGEQFF,15,TRBJ2-1,TRBV7-3,NA,NA
TGTGCCAGCACCGTGACTCATTTTAAAGCTTTCTTT,CASTVTHFKAFF,12,TRBJ1-1,TRBV7-2,NA,NA
TGTGCCAGCAGCATACGGGACAGGGAGAACACTGAAGCTTTCTTT,CASSIRDRENTEAFF,15,TRBJ1-1,TRBV7-9,TRBD1,NA
TGTGCCAGCGGAACCTTAGCCGGGGGCATATACGAGCAGTACTTC,CASGTLAGGIYEQYF,15,TRBJ2-7,TRBV6-1,NA,NA
TGCGCCAGCAGCTTGGTTGACAGGGTAACCGACGAGCAGTACTTC,CASSLVDRVTDEQYF,15,TRBJ2-7,TRBV5-1,TRBD1,NA
TGTGCCAGCAGCCGCGACCGCTACCCAGAGACCCAGTACTTC,CASSRDRYPETQYF,14,TRBJ2-5,TRBV5-4,NA,NA
TGTGCCAGCATCAACCCCAGGGCAGGAGAGACCCAGTACTTC,CASINPRAGETQYF,14,TRBJ2-5,TRBV6-1,NA,NA
TGTGCCAGCAGCTTAGCTGCGGGAGGGCAAGGAGATACGCAGTATTTT,CASSLAAGGQGDTQYF,16,TRBJ2-3,TRBV7-6,TRBD2,NA
TGTGCCAGCAGTTTATATCCGGGACAGGGTTACGAGCAGTACTTC,CASSLYPGQGYEQYF,15,TRBJ2-7,TRBV27,TRBD1,NA
TGCGCCAGCAGCTGGGGACAGGGATCGAATGAGCAGTTCTTC,CASSWGQGSNEQFF,14,TRBJ2-1,TRBV5-1,TRBD1,NA
TGTGCCAGCAGTCCCATCTCTAGCGGGGCTAAGTTCTTC,CASSPISSGAKFF,13,TRBJ2-1,TRBV6-5,TRBD2,NA
TGTGCCAGCAGTTTTTCGGGAGCGACCTCCTACGAGCAGTACTTC,CASSFSGATSYEQYF,15,TRBJ2-7,TRBV28,NA,NA
TGCGCCAGCAGCCAAGATGGTGCATATACGAACACCGGGGAGCTGTTTTTT,CASSQDGAYTNTGELFF,17,TRBJ2-2,TRBV4-1,NA,NA
TGTGCCAGCAGCTTAGACGGACCTTACAATGAGCAGTTCTTC,CASSLDGPYNEQFF,14,TRBJ2-1,TRBV11-3,NA,NA
TGTGCCAGCGAATTACAGTTCACCGGGGAGCTGTTTTTT,CASELQFTGELFF,13,TRBJ2-2,TRBV2,NA,NA
TGTGCCAGCGGTGGGCCGGGACTAGCAGGCGATGAGCAGTTCTTC,CASGGPGLAGDEQFF,15,TRBJ2-1,TRBV2,TRBD2,NA
TGCGCCAGCAGCTTGGGAGGTCCCGAGCAGTACTTC,CASSLGGPEQYF,12,TRBJ2-7,TRBV5-1,NA,NA
TGTGCCAGCAGCTCTGCGGGACAGTTACTTAATGAGCAGTTCTTC,CASSSAGQLLNEQFF,15,TRBJ2-1,TRBV7-2,NA,once
TGTGCCAGCAGCTCCGACAGGGGGTTAGATACGCAGTATTTT,CASSSDRGLDTQYF,14,TRBJ2-3,TRBV7-2,TRBD1,NA
TGTGCCAGCAGCTTAGGATCAGAGAACACTGAAGCTTTCTTT,CASSLGSENTEAFF,14,TRBJ1-1,TRBV7-8,NA,NA